A selection of T cell receptor beta chains follows, all from one sample in a study of cytomegalovirus exposure and HLA in healthy donors. Measured with immunoSEQ multiplex PCR; TCRdb has only the in-frame clones, and not every one. This table holds roughly 150,000 clones, over 65% found once. The sample consisted of PBMCs. These TCRs come from a woman aged 25 to 39 in good health and CMV-seronegative. The CDR3 runs from the conserved cysteine through the conserved F or W. Each record gives: CDR3 length, V gene, J gene, clone size, D gene, CDR3 DNA, CDR3 protein. A D gene is named only where the DNA matches it firmly. Clone size appears in some rows only: once, few, many, or a class for an expanded clone.

13	TRBV6-5	TRBJ2-5	NA	NA	TGTGCCAGCAGTTATGCACTGGGGCTGGCCCAGTACTTC	CASSYALGLAQYF
14	TRBV7-2	TRBJ2-5	NA	NA	TGTGCCAGCAGCTTGGCGGGCGCACAAGAGACCCAGTACTTC	CASSLAGAQETQYF
18	TRBV13	TRBJ2-1	few	NA	TGTGCCAGCAGCGACCGGGACAGTAGATCGGGGGCCTACAATGAGCAGTTCTTC	CASSDRDSRSGAYNEQFF
15	TRBV7-8	TRBJ1-3	NA	NA	TGTGCCAGCAGCTTAGAGGCAGGCTCTGGAAACACCATATATTTT	CASSLEAGSGNTIYF
19	TRBV5-1	TRBJ1-1	NA	NA	TGCGCCAGCAGCTTGGAGGGCCTCACCTTCGACAGGAGGAACACTGAAGCTTTCTTT	CASSLEGLTFDRRNTEAFF
12	TRBV14	TRBJ2-5	few	NA	TGTGCCAGCGGGGGGGCCCATGAGACCCAGTACTTC	CASGGAHETQYF
15	TRBV6-5	TRBJ1-1	NA	TRBD1	TGTGCCAGCAGTTCAATCAGGACAGGGTGGACTGAAGCTTTCTTT	CASSSIRTGWTEAFF
12	TRBV5-1	TRBJ1-2	NA	TRBD1	TGCGCCAGCGCCGGGACAGAGTATGGCTACACCTTC	CASAGTEYGYTF
15	TRBV5-1	TRBJ2-1	NA	TRBD1	TGCGCCAGCAGCTTGGGACAGGGGGCGAGTGATGAGCAGTTCTTC	CASSLGQGASDEQFF
16	TRBV27	TRBJ1-1	NA	NA	TGTGCCAGCAGTTCTTTGCCGGGACACCAGAACACTGAAGCTTTCTTT	CASSSLPGHQNTEAFF
15	TRBV7-9	TRBJ1-4	NA	TRBD1	TGTGCCAGCAGCTCCCGGACAGGGGGAAGCGAAAAACTGTTTTTT	CASSSRTGGSEKLFF
15	TRBV10-2	TRBJ2-1	NA	TRBD1	TGCGCCAGCAGGGATCCGGGACAGGGAGCGAGGGAGCAGTTCTTC	CASRDPGQGAREQFF
15	TRBV5-1	TRBJ1-1	NA	NA	TGCGCCAGCAGCTCGAGGAGCGCGGGGAACACTGAAGCTTTCTTT	CASSSRSAGNTEAFF
16	TRBV7-8	TRBJ1-1	NA	TRBD1	TGTGCCAGCAGCTTATGGAATGGACAGGTGAACACTGAAGCTTTCTTT	CASSLWNGQVNTEAFF
16	TRBV7-8	TRBJ1-5	once	NA	TGTGCCAGCAGCTTAAGGCAAAAAAACGTAGGACTGCCCCAGCATTTT	CASSLRQKNVGLPQHF
16	TRBV5-4	TRBJ2-1	NA	NA	TGTGCCAGCAGCTGGACTTATGATGGGCCTTACAATGAGCAGTTCTTC	CASSWTYDGPYNEQFF
16	TRBV9	TRBJ2-3	NA	TRBD1	TGTGCCAGCAGCGTAGGATGGACAGGGGGCGGGGATACGCAGTATTTT	CASSVGWTGGGDTQYF
14	TRBV11-2	TRBJ2-1	NA	TRBD2	TGTGCCAGCAGCTTAGCCCTAGCGGGCAATGAGCAGTTCTTC	CASSLALAGNEQFF
14	TRBV30	TRBJ2-5	NA	TRBD2	TGTGCCTGGAGTAGGGAGGGACTAGAGGCGACCCAGTACTTC	CAWSREGLEATQYF
13	TRBV6-4	TRBJ1-1	once	NA	TGTGCCAGCTCGGACAGTAAAAACACTGAAGCTTTCTTT	CASSDSKNTEAFF
15	TRBV19	TRBJ2-5	NA	NA	TGTGCCAGTAGTATTGAACCGGACAGTGGCGAGACCCAGTACTTC	CASSIEPDSGETQYF
15	TRBV6-5	TRBJ2-2	few	TRBD2	TGTGCCAGCAGTTACCTAGCGGGAGGGGTCGGGGAGCTGTTTTTT	CASSYLAGGVGELFF
13	TRBV28	TRBJ1-1	few	TRBD1	TGTGCCAGCAGGACAGGGTTGAACACTGAAGCTTTCTTT	CASRTGLNTEAFF
10	TRBV7-9	TRBJ2-5	NA	NA	TGTGCCACCCTTTCGGAGACCCAGTACTTC	CATLSETQYF
14	TRBV7-7	TRBJ2-5	few	NA	TGTGCTAGCAGCTTGGGGACAATTCAAGAGACCCAGTACTTC	CASSLGTIQETQYF
13	TRBV27	TRBJ1-5	few	NA	TGTGCCAGCAGCAGGTTTGGCAATCAGCCCCAGCATTTT	CASSRFGNQPQHF
15	TRBV19	TRBJ2-6	NA	NA	TGTGCCAGTAGACCAACTACCTCTGGGGCCAACGTCCTGACTTTC	CASRPTTSGANVLTF
14	TRBV5-1	TRBJ2-1	NA	TRBD2	TGCGCCAGCACCGTACTAGCGGGAGATGATGAGCAGTTCTTC	CASTVLAGDDEQFF
12	TRBV5-6	TRBJ1-1	few	TRBD1	TGTGCCAGCAGCCTTAGACAGGGTGAAGCTTTCTTT	CASSLRQGEAFF
16	TRBV5-4	TRBJ1-6	NA	NA	TGTGCCAGCAGCTTGGTGGACAGAGAGTTTAATTCACCCCTCCACTTT	CASSLVDREFNSPLHF
15	TRBV2	TRBJ1-5	NA	NA	TGTGCCAGCAGTCTTCGAGGGTATAGCAATCAGCCCCAGCATTTT	CASSLRGYSNQPQHF
18	TRBV2	TRBJ2-2	NA	TRBD2	TGTGCCAGCAGTGAATCAGGACTAGCTTTTCGGAACACCGGGGAGCTGTTTTTT	CASSESGLAFRNTGELFF
15	TRBV28	TRBJ1-5	NA	NA	TGTGCCAGCAGTTTCCGGGAACACACGATCCAGCCCCAGCATTTT	CASSFREHTIQPQHF
12	TRBV5-1	TRBJ1-1	NA	TRBD1	TGCGCCAGCAGCCTGACAGGGGAGGTAGCTTTCTTT	CASSLTGEVAFF
13	TRBV5-6	TRBJ2-3	NA	NA	TGTGCCAGCAGCTTACAGCCCACAGATACGCAGTATTTT	CASSLQPTDTQYF
15	TRBV29-1	TRBJ2-1	NA	TRBD2	TGCAGCGTCGGGAGTCTAGCGGGGGGCTTCAATGAGCAGTTCTTC	CSVGSLAGGFNEQFF
13	TRBV10-3	TRBJ1-2	NA	NA	TGTGCCATCAGGGTCTCAGAGACAGATGGCTACACCTTC	CAIRVSETDGYTF
14	TRBV13	TRBJ2-7	NA	NA	TGTGCCAGCAGCTTAGGACTAGGGGGCTACGAGCAGTACTTC	CASSLGLGGYEQYF
14	TRBV6-1	TRBJ2-2	few	NA	TGTGCCAGCAGCCTAAGGGGCGGCAGCGGGGAGCTGTTTTTT	CASSLRGGSGELFF
16	TRBV6-6	TRBJ2-1	NA	NA	TGTGCCAGCAGTTACTCCGGCGGAGGCGGGTACAATGAGCAGTTCTTC	CASSYSGGGGYNEQFF